This T cell receptor (beta chain) was sequenced for a study of cytomegalovirus exposure and HLA in healthy donors. About the research overall: The Caucasian-associated ancestry cluster contained 65% to 85% of the approximately 410 genotyped donors.

Whole-study results and caveats: As a later analysis showed, a missense DCLRE1C variant was linked to trimming of TCR beta V- and J-genes. The analysis excluded some indistinguishable V segments, including TRBV6-2 and TRBV6-3. Prediction of most subjects' HLA-A and HLA-B alleles by TCR beta sequences was reportedly accurate.

PCR involved 60 Vbeta and 13 Jbeta primers. Produced via immunoSEQ multiplex PCR; TCRdb's table is partial and in-frame only. The table has about 140,000 clones, 82% seen once. Germline CDR1 reads MNHEY; CDR2 reads SVGAGI. The CDR3 spans 13 residues. Trimming shortened V by 0 bases and J by 2 bases, and 5 bases separated the two germline ends. Regarding this clone: Its specificity is not known.

Sequenced material: PBMCs. The chain combines TRBV6-5 with TRBJ2-7, with D possibly TRBD2 on 5 matching bases. This clonotype was sampled from a man under 40 in good health and CMV-seropositive. The CDR3 DNA sequence: TGTGCCAGCAGTTACTCGGGAGCCTACGAGCAGTACTTC. Its protein product is CASSYSGAYEQYF.